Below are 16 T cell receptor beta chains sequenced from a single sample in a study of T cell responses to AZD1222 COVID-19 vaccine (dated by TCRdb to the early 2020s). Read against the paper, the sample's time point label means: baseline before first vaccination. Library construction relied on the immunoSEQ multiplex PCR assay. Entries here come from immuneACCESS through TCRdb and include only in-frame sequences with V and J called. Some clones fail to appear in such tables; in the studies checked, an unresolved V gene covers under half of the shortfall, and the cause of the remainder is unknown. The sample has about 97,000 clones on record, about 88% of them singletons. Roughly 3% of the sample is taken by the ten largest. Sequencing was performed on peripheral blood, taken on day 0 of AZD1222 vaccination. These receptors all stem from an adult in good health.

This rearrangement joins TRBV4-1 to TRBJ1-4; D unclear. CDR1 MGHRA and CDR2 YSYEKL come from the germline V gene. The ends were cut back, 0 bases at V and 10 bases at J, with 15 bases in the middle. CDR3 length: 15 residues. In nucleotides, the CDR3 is TGCGCCAGCAGCCAAGATCGGAGGGTATGGGGAAAACTGTTTTTT. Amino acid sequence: CASSQDRRVWGKLFF.

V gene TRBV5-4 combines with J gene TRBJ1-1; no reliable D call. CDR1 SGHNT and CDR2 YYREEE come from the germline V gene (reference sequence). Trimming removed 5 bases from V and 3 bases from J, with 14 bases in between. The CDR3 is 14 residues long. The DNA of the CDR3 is TGTGCCAGCAGTTCGGAAAGCAGATACACTGAAGCTTTCTTT. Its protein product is CASSSESRYTEAFF.

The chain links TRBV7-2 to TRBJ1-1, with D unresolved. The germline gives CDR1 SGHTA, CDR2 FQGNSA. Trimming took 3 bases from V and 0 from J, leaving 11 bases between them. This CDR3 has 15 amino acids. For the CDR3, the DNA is TGTGCCAGCAGCTTGACGACGCTGATGAACACTGAAGCTTTCTTT. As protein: CASSLTTLMNTEAFF.

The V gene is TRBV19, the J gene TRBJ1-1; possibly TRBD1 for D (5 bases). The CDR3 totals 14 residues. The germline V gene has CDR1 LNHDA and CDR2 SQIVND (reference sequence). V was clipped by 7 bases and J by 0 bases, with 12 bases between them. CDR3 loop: CASNPRGLNTEAFF. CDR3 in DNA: TGTGCCAGTAACCCCCGGGGGTTGAACACTGAAGCTTTCTTT.

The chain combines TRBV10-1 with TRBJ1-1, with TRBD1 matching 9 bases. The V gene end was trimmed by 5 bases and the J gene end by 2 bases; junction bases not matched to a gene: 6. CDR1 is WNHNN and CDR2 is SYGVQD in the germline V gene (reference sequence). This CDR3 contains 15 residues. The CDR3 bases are TGCGCCAGCAGTCGGACAGGGGCTAGAAACACTGAAGCTTTCTTT. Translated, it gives CASSRTGARNTEAFF.

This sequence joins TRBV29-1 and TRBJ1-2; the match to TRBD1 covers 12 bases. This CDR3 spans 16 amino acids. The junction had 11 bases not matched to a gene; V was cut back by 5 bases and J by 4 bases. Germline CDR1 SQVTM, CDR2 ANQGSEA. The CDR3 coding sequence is TGCAGCGTTCGGGGGACAGGGGGCTCGGAGGCCTATGGCTACACCTTC. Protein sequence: CSVRGTGGSEAYGYTF.

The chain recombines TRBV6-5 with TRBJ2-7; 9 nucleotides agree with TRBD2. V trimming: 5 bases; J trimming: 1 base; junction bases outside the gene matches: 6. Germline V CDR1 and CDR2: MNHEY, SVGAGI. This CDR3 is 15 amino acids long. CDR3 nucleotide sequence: TGTGCCAGCAGTACCCCTAGCGGGGTTTCCTACGAGCAGTACTTC. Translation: CASSTPSGVSYEQYF.

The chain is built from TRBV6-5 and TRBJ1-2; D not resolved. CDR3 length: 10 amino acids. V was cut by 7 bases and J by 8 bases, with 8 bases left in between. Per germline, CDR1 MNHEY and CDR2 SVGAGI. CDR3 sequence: CASKAKGYTF. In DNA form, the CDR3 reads TGTGCCAGCAAGGCTAAAGGCTACACCTTC.

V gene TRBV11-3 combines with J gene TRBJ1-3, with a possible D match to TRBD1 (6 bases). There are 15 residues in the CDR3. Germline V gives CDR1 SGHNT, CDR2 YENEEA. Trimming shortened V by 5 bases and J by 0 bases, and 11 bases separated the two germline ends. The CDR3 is CASSRGGGSGNTIYF. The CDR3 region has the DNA TGTGCCAGCAGCAGGGGGGGCGGCTCTGGAAACACCATATATTTT.

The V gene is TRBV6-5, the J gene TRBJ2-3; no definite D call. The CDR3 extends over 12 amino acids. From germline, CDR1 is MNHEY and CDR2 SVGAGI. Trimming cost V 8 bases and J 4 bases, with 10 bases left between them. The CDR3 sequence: CASEGRSDTQYF. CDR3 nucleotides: TGTGCCAGCGAAGGTCGGTCAGATACGCAGTATTTT.

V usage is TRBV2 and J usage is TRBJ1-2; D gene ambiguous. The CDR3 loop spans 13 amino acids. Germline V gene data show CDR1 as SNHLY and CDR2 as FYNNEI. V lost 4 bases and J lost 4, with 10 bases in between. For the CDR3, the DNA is TGTGCCAGCAGTGTCCGGGGTTCCTATGGCTACACCTTC. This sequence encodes CASSVRGSYGYTF. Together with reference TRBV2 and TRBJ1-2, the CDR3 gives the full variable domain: EPEVTQTPSHQVTQMGQEVILRCVPISNHLYFYWYRQILGQKVEFLVSFYNNEISEKSEIFDDQFSVERPDGSNFTLKIRSTKLEDSAMYFCASSVRGSYGYTFGSGTRLTVV.

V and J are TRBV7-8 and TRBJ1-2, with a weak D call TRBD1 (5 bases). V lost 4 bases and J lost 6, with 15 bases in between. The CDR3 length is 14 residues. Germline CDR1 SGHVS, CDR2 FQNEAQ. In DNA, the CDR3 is TGTGCCAGCAGCTACAGACGGGGGGTGGATGGCTACACCTTC. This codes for CASSYRRGVDGYTF.

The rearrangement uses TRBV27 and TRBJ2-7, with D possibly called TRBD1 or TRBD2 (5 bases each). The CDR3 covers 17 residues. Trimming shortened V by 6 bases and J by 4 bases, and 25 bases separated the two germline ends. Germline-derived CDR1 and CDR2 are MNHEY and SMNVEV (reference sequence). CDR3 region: CASRGPGNPRTPYEQYF. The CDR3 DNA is TGTGCCAGCAGGGGGCCGGGAAACCCACGGACCCCGTACGAGCAGTACTTC.

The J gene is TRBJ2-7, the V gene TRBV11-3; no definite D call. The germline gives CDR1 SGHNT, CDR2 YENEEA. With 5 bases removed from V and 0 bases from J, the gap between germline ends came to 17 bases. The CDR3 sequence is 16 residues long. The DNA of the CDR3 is TGTGCCAGCAGCCGCGCCGCTGGGAAAAGCTCCTACGAGCAGTACTTC. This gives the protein CASSRAAGKSSYEQYF. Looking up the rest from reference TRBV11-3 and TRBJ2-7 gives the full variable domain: EAGVVQSPRYKIIEKKQPVAFWCNPISGHNTLYWYLQNLGQGPELLIRYENEEAVDDSQLPKDRFSAERLKGVDSTLKIQPAELGDSAVYLCASSRAAGKSSYEQYFGPGTRLTVT.

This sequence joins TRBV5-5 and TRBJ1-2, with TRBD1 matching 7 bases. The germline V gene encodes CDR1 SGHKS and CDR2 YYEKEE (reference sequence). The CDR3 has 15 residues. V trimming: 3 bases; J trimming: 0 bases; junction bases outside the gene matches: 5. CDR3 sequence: CASSSVGTANYGYTF. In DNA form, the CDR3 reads TGTGCCAGCAGCTCAGTTGGGACAGCTAACTATGGCTACACCTTC.

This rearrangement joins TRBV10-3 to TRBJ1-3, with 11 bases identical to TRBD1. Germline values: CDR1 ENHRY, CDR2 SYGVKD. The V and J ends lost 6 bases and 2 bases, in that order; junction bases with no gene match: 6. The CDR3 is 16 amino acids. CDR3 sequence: CAIRMGQGDAGNTIYF. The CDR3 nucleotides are TGTGCCATCAGGATGGGACAGGGGGATGCTGGAAACACCATATATTTT.